The 21 T cell receptor beta chains given below trace back to one sample, sequenced in a study of blood T cell repertoires in COVID-19 (dated by TCRdb to about 2020). The library was obtained by the immunoSEQ multiplex PCR assay. The clones in this table, taken by TCRdb from immuneACCESS, are in-frame only. Not every clone is retained; where verified, under half of the shortfall comes from an unresolved V gene, and the cause of the rest is unknown. The sample table contains around 250,000 clones; only one count was recorded for about nine tenths of them. The ten biggest clones cover about 4% of the sample. The sequencing sample was made of PBMCs or T cells enriched from blood (not recorded which). Every receptor here comes from a woman under 40 with acute COVID-19.

This sequence joins TRBV28 and TRBJ2-3; tentative D call: TRBD2 (5 bases). The germline gives CDR1 MDHEN, CDR2 SYDVKM. V was clipped by 3 bases and J by 0 bases, with 10 bases between them. This CDR3 contains 15 residues. The DNA of the CDR3 is TGTGCCAGCAGTTTTTCGCGGACTAGCACAGATACGCAGTATTTT. Its translation: CASSFSRTSTDTQYF.

This sequence joins TRBV2 and TRBJ2-5; D possibly corresponds to TRBD1 (7 bases). Trimming shortened V by 7 bases and J by 4 bases, and 19 bases separated the two germline ends. The CDR3 is 15 residues long. CDR1 and CDR2 (germline): SNHLY, FYNNEI. DNA of the CDR3: TGTGCCAGCATACGCAGGGGGGAATATATAGAGACCCAGTACTTC. Encoded protein: CASIRRGEYIETQYF.

The chain employs TRBV2 and TRBJ2-7; possible D gene TRBD1, 5 bases. The CDR3 loop spans 13 amino acids. With 7 bases removed from V and 4 bases from J, the gap between germline ends came to 14 bases. CDR1 and CDR2 (germline): SNHLY, FYNNEI. In DNA form, the CDR3 reads TGTGCCAGCATCAGGGTGATGGGGTACGAGCAGTACTTC. Translated: CASIRVMGYEQYF.

V usage is TRBV15 and J usage is TRBJ1-6; D may be TRBD1 (6 bases). Germline CDR1 is LNHNV and CDR2 is YYDKDF (reference sequence). V lost 5 bases to trimming and J lost 5 bases, with 13 bases between them. The CDR3 runs to 15 residues. DNA for the CDR3: TGTGCCACCAGCCCTTCGGACAGAGATAATTCACCCCTCCACTTT. This gives the protein CATSPSDRDNSPLHF.

The chain carries TRBV5-1 and TRBJ1-2; D perhaps matches TRBD1 (5 bases). The CDR3 covers 12 residues. The germline gives CDR1 SGHRS, CDR2 YFSETQ. Trimming pared 5 bases from V and 2 bases from J, leaving 7 bases between. The CDR3: CASRDTNYGYTF. Written as DNA, the CDR3 is TGCGCCAGCAGGGACACAAACTATGGCTACACCTTC.

This sequence joins TRBV5-1 and TRBJ2-3; 10 bases match TRBD2. V lost 2 bases to trimming and J lost 7 bases; unmatched junction nucleotides: 10. From germline, CDR1 is SGHRS and CDR2 YFSETQ. The CDR3 spans 16 residues. CDR3 in DNA: TGCGCCAGCAGCTTTCCTAGCGGGAGAGTGGAAAATACGCAGTATTTT. This translates into CASSFPSGRVENTQYF.

The chain employs TRBV6-2 or TRBV6-3 and TRBJ2-4; D call uncertain. Germline V CDR1 and CDR2: MNHEY, SVGEGT. Trimming removed 0 bases from V and 5 bases from J, with 5 bases in between. The CDR3 contains 13 residues. The CDR3 region is CASSYSAENIQYF. The CDR3 DNA reads as TGTGCCAGCAGTTACTCGGCGGAAAACATTCAGTACTTC.

The V gene is TRBV27, the J gene TRBJ2-1; 12 bases line up with TRBD2. Germline V gives CDR1 MNHEY, CDR2 SMNVEV (reference sequence). This CDR3 comprises 17 residues. With V trimmed by 4 bases and J by 10 bases, 14 bases remained unmatched. CDR3 loop: CASSSSGLAGYYREQFF. The DNA for the CDR3 is TGTGCCAGCAGTTCATCCGGACTAGCGGGGTACTACAGGGAGCAGTTCTTC.

V and J are TRBV28 and TRBJ2-3, with 16 bases identical to TRBD2. CDR3 length equals 18 residues. Germline V lookup: CDR1 MDHEN, CDR2 SYDVKM. The V gene end was trimmed by 3 bases and the J gene end by 0 bases; junction bases not matched to a gene: 3. CDR3 sequence (DNA): TGTGCCAGCAGTTTGGGGACTAGCGGGAGGGTAAGCACAGATACGCAGTATTTT. It specifies CASSLGTSGRVSTDTQYF.

J is TRBJ2-7 and V is TRBV7-9; weak D call: TRBD2 (6 bases). V dropped 5 bases and J dropped 6 bases, with 14 bases sitting between them. This CDR3 region has 13 residues. The germline gives CDR1 SEHNR, CDR2 FQNEAQ (reference sequence). The CDR3 spells CASSPRTSFEQYF. The CDR3 nucleotides are TGTGCCAGCAGCCCAAGAACTAGCTTCGAGCAGTACTTC.

The rearrangement uses TRBV5-6 and TRBJ2-2; D is perhaps TRBD1 (6 bases). Germline V lookup: CDR1 SGHDT, CDR2 YYEEEE. With 5 bases removed from V and 3 bases from J, the gap between germline ends came to 8 bases. The CDR3 totals 13 residues. The DNA for the CDR3 is TGTGCCAGCAGTCACAGGGACACCGGGGAGCTGTTTTTT. This translates into CASSHRDTGELFF.

This clone was recorded only once. The V gene is TRBV5-1, the J gene TRBJ1-1; possibly TRBD1 for D (5 bases). Between the trimmed V and J ends, which lost 0 bases and 8 bases, there was a span of 14 bases. CDR3 length: 14 amino acids. The germline CDR1 and CDR2 sequences are SGHRS and YFSETQ. CDR3 nucleotide sequence: TGCGCCAGCAGCTTGGTCCCAGGGTCGTCCGAAGCTTTCTTT. Encoded protein: CASSLVPGSSEAFF.

The chain couples TRBV30 to TRBJ2-7, with D possibly being TRBD1 (6 bases). V gave up 1 base and J gave up 2 bases, with 15 bases separating them. This CDR3 has 15 residues. The germline CDR1 and CDR2 sequences are GTSNPN and SVGIG (reference sequence). The CDR3, as DNA: TGTGCCTGGAGTGGCGTCAGGGACATACCCTACGAGCAGTACTTC. Translating gives CAWSGVRDIPYEQYF. Full variable domain (remainder filled in from reference TRBV30 and TRBJ2-7): SQTIHQWPATLVQPVGSPLSLECTVEGTSNPNLYWYRQAAGRGLQLLFYSVGIGQISSEVPQNLSASRPQDRQFILSSKKLLLSDSGFYLCAWSGVRDIPYEQYFGPGTRLTVT.

Only one count was recorded for this clone. CDR3 in amino acids: CASSLYSGMGAGELFF. DNA of the CDR3: TGTGCCAGCAGCTTATATAGCGGGATGGGGGCCGGGGAGCTGTTTTTT. The chain carries TRBV11-2 and TRBJ2-2; 8 bases fit TRBD2. This CDR3 is built from 16 residues. The junction had 8 bases not matched to a gene; V was cut back by 2 bases and J by 6 bases. Germline V CDR1 and CDR2: SGHAT, FQNNGV.

This sequence joins TRBV3-1 (or the pseudogene TRBV3-2) and TRBJ2-7; 9 positions match TRBD2. There are 15 residues in the CDR3. Germline V gives CDR1 LGHDT, CDR2 YNNKEL (reference sequence). V was pared by 4 bases and J by 5 bases, with 9 bases of the junction left unmatched. CDR3 residues: CASSPGLAGSHEQYF. In nucleotides, the CDR3 is TGTGCCAGCAGCCCCGGGCTAGCGGGATCCCACGAGCAGTACTTC.

The chain joins TRBV16 to TRBJ2-1, with a weak D call TRBD2 (5 bases). CDR3 length equals 13 residues. Germline lookup yields CDR1 KGHSY and CDR2 FQNENV. V dropped 4 bases and J dropped 10 bases, with 14 bases sitting between them. In nucleotides, the CDR3 is TGTGCCAGCAGCCCTACGGGAAGTGACGAGCAGTTCTTC. It codes for CASSPTGSDEQFF.

Here the CDR3 DNA reads TGTGCCAGTAATCTGCAGCCCCAGCATTTT. Residues: CASNLQPQHF. The chain is built from TRBV19 and TRBJ1-5; D unresolved. V gave up 7 bases and J gave up 7 bases, with 5 bases separating them. Germline assignment: CDR1 LNHDA and CDR2 SQIVND (reference sequence). This CDR3 contains 10 residues.

The rearrangement links TRBV19 to TRBJ2-3, with TRBD1 identical over 7 bases. The CDR3 extends over 15 amino acids. Germline loops: CDR1 LNHDA, CDR2 SQIVND (reference sequence). The V segment lost 1 base and the J segment 2 bases; nucleotides outside the gene matches: 3. This CDR3 is CASSIGGQDTDTQYF. The CDR3 nucleotides are TGTGCCAGTAGTATAGGCGGACAGGACACAGATACGCAGTATTTT.

The chain couples TRBV18 to TRBJ1-6; tentative D call: TRBD1 (6 bases). Germline V gives CDR1 KGHSH, CDR2 LQKENI. The CDR3 runs 15 residues. The V end lost 2 bases, the J end lost 7 bases, and 12 bases lay between the germline ends. CDR3: CASSPIGQHNSPLHF. The DNA for the CDR3 is TGTGCCAGCTCACCAATCGGACAGCACAATTCACCCCTCCACTTT.

This chain links TRBV19 with TRBJ2-7; 7 nucleotides agree with TRBD1. The V and J ends lost 3 bases and 0 bases, in that order; junction bases with no gene match: 8. This CDR3 comprises 16 residues. The V gene's germline CDR1 is LNHDA and CDR2 SQIVND (reference sequence). CDR3 region: CASSIPWTGNSYEQYF. The CDR3 DNA reads as TGTGCCAGTAGTATTCCCTGGACAGGAAACTCCTACGAGCAGTACTTC.

This clone was recorded a few times. This chain links TRBV3-1 (or the pseudogene TRBV3-2) with TRBJ1-3, with a possible D match to TRBD1 (5 bases). CDR3 length: 13 amino acids. Germline CDR1 reads LGHDT; CDR2 reads YNNKEL (reference sequence). V dropped 0 bases and J dropped 7 bases, with 7 bases sitting between them. The CDR3 region has the DNA TGTGCCAGCAGCCAAGAGGGGGGGAACACCATATATTTT. Its protein product is CASSQEGGNTIYF.